The TCR beta chain under discussion was sequenced for a study of T cells in localized non-small cell lung cancer. Some clones are missing from TCRdb's copy, which holds only in-frame ones; the method was immunoSEQ multiplex PCR. The data hold 15,000 or so clones, with roughly nine tenths observed a single time. Trimming removed 0 bases at V and 2 bases at J, with 11 bases between. CDR1 is KGHSY, CDR2 FQNENV, per germline. The CDR3 is 16 residues long. Notes on the study in general: Overall survival was longer when the density of T cells in the blood was higher. Among the top 100 tumor clones, a median about 57 appeared in adjacent lung. Uninvolved nearby lung showed the greatest T cell clonality, exceeding that found in tumor. It remains possible that heterogeneity exists, since only one tumor region was sequenced.

With respect to this clone: Its target is not known.

The sequencing here drew on peripheral blood mononuclear cells, taken before any cancer treatment. The chain combines TRBV16 with TRBJ2-1, with a tentative D call TRBD2 (6 bases). The receptor was derived from a man aged 35-75 years with stage III lung adenocarcinoma. The CDR3 loop is CASSQSSGRTYNEQFF. CDR3 bases: TGTGCCAGCAGCCAATCTAGCGGCCGAACCTACAATGAGCAGTTCTTC.